This TCR beta chain was obtained from a study of T cell responses to AZD1222 COVID-19 vaccine. Clones were sequenced by immunoSEQ multiplex PCR, and TCRdb holds only the in-frame ones, with some missing. The sample holds more than 150,000 clones, around 94% seen once. This CDR3 is built from 14 residues. The germline V gene encodes CDR1 LGHNA and CDR2 YNFKEQ. V shed 0 bases and J shed 7 bases, with 12 bases lying between them. This material consisted of peripheral blood, taken on day 0 of AZD1222 vaccination. The V gene is TRBV4-2, the J gene TRBJ1-1; D uncertain. The TCR sequence derives from an adult in good health. The CDR3 DNA is TGTGCCAGCAGCCAAGAGGGAAAGACACTTGAAGCTTTCTTT. Its protein is CASSQEGKTLEAFF.